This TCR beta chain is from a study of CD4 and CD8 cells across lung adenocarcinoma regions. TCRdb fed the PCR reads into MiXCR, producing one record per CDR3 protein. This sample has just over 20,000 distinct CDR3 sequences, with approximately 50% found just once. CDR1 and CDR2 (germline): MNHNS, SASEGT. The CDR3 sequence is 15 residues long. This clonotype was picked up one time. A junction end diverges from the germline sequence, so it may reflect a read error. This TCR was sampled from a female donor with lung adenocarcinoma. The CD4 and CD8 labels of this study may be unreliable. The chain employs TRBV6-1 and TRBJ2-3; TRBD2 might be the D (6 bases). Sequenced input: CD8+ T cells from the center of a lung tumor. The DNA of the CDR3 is TGTGCCAGGGGGTCTGGGGGGAGTAACCCAGAGACGCAGTACTTT. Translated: CARGSGGSNPETQYF.